This T cell receptor (beta chain) was found in a study of blood T cell repertoires in COVID-19. Study context: COVID-19 samples collected from the United States, Italy and Spain covered acute and convalescent phases.

TCRdb's copy holds only in-frame clones and misses some; the assay was immunoSEQ multiplex PCR. The sample lists a few hundred thousand clones, nearly 90% occurring once. The CDR3 consists of 16 residues. The germline V gene has CDR1 GTSNPN and CDR2 SVGIG (reference sequence). Deletions cut 5 bases from V and 1 base from J, with 20 bases between. This chain joins TRBV30 and TRBJ1-2; weak D call: TRBD1 (6 bases). The sequence came from a woman aged 18-35 years with acute COVID-19. Specimen: PBMCs or T cells enriched from blood (not recorded which). The CDR3: CAWGRDNPHLNYGYTF. The CDR3 coding sequence is TGTGCCTGGGGCCGGGACAACCCTCATCTTAACTATGGCTACACCTTC.